This is a list of T cell receptor beta chains from one sample in a study of identical twins. TCRdb ran MiXCR on the 5' RACE reads and lists one entry per CDR3 protein. The sample records about 530,000 distinct CDR3 sequences, 12% to 15% being singletons. These same data were also listed under a study on yellow fever vaccine responses in identical twins.

The sample consisted of CD4+ T cells sorted from blood. These TCRs come from a woman aged 18-29 years in good health. Both conserved end residues are trimmed from each CDR3. A row's size may be missing; if present it is once, few, many or a size class.

CDR3 protein	J gene	clone size	V gene
ASRPWWTDTQY	TRBJ2-3	NA	TRBV12-3/TRBV12-4
ASSLDARNTEAF	TRBJ1-1	NA	TRBV5-6
ASSLQRGNEQF	TRBJ2-1	few	TRBV12-3/TRBV12-4
ASRADTLNTEAF	TRBJ1-1	few	TRBV12-3/TRBV12-4
ASSLEARGGYEQY	TRBJ2-7	NA	TRBV5-1
ASARLTYNEQF	TRBJ2-1	few	TRBV2
ASSEATGTASNQPQH	TRBJ1-5	few	TRBV6-1
SARGRGFSTDTQY	TRBJ2-3	NA	TRBV29-1
ASSLGSWGQGINNEQF	TRBJ2-1	few	TRBV11-1
ASRSTGELF	TRBJ2-2	NA	TRBV3-1
SAIPGLAESTDTQY	TRBJ2-3	many	TRBV20-1
ATSMIGRDLGPETQY	TRBJ2-5	few	TRBV15
ASSPFPGRNIQY	TRBJ2-4	many	TRBV6-1
ASSQALGPREQF	TRBJ2-1	few	TRBV3-1
ALQTSGDNEQF	TRBJ2-1	few	TRBV2
AITRTVLNTEAF	TRBJ1-1	NA	TRBV10-3
ASSVRWDGEQF	TRBJ2-1	NA	TRBV2
ASSISWSGSVNEQF	TRBJ2-1	NA	TRBV19
TICTPGQVLRGSDTQY	TRBJ2-3	NA	TRBV12-3/TRBV12-4
AINSSPTSNTEAF	TRBJ1-1	NA	TRBV28
ASSLARGIWGQGYLEGYEQY	TRBJ2-7	NA	TRBV11-1
ASSSDGQVRGEQY	TRBJ2-7	NA	TRBV5-1
AGLGGDTDTQY	TRBJ2-3	NA	TRBV2
ASSLFGGKLIGQF	TRBJ2-1	NA	TRBV28
ASTARDGALEQY	TRBJ2-7	NA	TRBV5-1
ASSEPGNTGELF	TRBJ2-2	few	TRBV5-1
ASSFIGISINNEQF	TRBJ2-1	NA	TRBV13
SAERTSGSQNEQF	TRBJ2-1	few	TRBV20-1
ASSLGEGEQF	TRBJ2-1	few	TRBV7-3
ASSLEGYSNQPQH	TRBJ1-5	many	TRBV5-1
ASRPQDTGTSGSRTDTQY	TRBJ2-3	NA	TRBV12-3/TRBV12-4
ASSPEHGVDTQY	TRBJ2-3	many	TRBV4-2
ASSRTELHGYT	TRBJ1-2	NA	TRBV5-6
ASSEWPSGPYNEQF	TRBJ2-1	few	TRBV2
ASSPSGLAGDEQY	TRBJ2-7	few	TRBV7-6
AISSGTENQPQH	TRBJ1-5	few	TRBV10-3
ASGSRDRGYT	TRBJ1-2	NA	TRBV5-1